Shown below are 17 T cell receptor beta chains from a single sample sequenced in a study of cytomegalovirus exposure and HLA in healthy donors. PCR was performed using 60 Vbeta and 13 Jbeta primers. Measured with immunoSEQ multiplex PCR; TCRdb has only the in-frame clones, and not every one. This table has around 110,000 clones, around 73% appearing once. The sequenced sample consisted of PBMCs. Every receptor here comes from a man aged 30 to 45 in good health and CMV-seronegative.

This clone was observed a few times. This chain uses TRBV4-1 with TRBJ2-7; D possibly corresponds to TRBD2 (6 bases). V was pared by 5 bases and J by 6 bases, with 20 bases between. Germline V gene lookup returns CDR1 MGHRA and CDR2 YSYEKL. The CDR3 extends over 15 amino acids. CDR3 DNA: TGCGCCAGCAGCGTCCGGGACTCGTTCTCGGGCGAGCAGTACTTC. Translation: CASSVRDSFSGEQYF.

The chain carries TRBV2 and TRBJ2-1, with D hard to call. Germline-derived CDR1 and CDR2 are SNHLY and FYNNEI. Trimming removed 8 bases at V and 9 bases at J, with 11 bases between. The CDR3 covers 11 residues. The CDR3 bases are TGTGCCAGCTCCAATTCAGGTGAGCAGTTCTTC. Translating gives CASSNSGEQFF.

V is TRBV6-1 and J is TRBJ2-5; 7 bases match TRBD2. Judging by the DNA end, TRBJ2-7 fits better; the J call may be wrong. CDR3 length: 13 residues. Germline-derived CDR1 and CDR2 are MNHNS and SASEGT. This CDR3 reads CASTSSGSYEQYF. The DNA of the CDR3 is TGTGCCAGCACCTCTAGCGGTTCCTACGAGCAGTACTTC.

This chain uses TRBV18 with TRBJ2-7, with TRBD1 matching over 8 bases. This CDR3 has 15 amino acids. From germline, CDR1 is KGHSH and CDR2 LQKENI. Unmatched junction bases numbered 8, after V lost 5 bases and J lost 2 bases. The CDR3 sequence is CASSSAGTGPYEQYF. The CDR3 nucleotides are TGTGCCAGCTCATCAGCAGGGACAGGTCCCTACGAGCAGTACTTC. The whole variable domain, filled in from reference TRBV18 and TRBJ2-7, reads NAGVMQNPRHLVRRRGQEARLRCSPMKGHSHVYWYRQLPEEGLKFMVYLQKENIIDESGMPKERFSAEFPKEGPSILRIQQVVRGDSAAYFCASSSAGTGPYEQYFGPGTRLTVT.

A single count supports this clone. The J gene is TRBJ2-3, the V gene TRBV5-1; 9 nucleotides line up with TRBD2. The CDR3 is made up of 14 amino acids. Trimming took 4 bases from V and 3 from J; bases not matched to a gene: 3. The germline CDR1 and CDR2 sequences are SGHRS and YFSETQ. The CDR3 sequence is CASSPGLATDTQYF. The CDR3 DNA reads TGCGCCAGCAGCCCGGGACTAGCAACAGATACGCAGTATTTT. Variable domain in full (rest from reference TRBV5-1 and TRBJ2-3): KAGVTQTPRYLIKTRGQQVTLSCSPISGHRSVSWYQQTPGQGLQFLFEYFSETQRNKGNFPGRFSGRQFSNSRSEMNVSTLELGDSALYLCASSPGLATDTQYFGPGTRLTVL.

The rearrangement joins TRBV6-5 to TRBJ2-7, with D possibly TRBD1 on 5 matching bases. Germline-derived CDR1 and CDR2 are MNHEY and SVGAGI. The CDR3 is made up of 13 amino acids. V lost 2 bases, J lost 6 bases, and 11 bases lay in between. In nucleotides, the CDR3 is TGTGCCAGCAGTTACCCGACAGATCGCGAGCAGTACTTC. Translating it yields CASSYPTDREQYF.

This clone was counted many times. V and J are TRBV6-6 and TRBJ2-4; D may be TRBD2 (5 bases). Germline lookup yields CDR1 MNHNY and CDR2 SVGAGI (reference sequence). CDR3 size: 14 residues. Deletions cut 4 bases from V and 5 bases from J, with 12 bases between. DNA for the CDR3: TGTGCCAGCAGTTCAACCGGGGTGGAAAACATTCAGTACTTC. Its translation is CASSSTGVENIQYF.

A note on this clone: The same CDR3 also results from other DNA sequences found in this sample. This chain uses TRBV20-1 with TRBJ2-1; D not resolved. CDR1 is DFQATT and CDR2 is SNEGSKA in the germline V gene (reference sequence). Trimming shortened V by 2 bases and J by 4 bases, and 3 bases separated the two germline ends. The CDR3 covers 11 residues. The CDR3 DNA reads TGCAGTGCTAGACTTTACAATGAGCAGTTCTTC. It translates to CSARLYNEQFF.

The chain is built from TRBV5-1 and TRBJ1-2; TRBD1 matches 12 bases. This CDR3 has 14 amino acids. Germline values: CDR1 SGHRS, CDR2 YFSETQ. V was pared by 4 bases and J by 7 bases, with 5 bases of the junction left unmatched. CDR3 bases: TGCGCCAGCAGCATGGGACAGGGGGCTGGTGGCTACACCTTC. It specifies CASSMGQGAGGYTF.

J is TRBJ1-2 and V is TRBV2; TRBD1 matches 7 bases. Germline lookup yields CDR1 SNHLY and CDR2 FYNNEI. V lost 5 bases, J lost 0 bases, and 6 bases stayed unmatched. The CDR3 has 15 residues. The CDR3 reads CASSYRDRTNYGYTF. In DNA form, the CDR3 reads TGTGCCAGCAGTTACCGGGACAGAACTAACTATGGCTACACCTTC.

For the CDR3, the DNA is TGTGCCAGCAGCTTACAGGGCCAAGAGACCCAGTACTTC. Translated: CASSLQGQETQYF. V is TRBV11-2 and J is TRBJ2-5, with a possible D match to TRBD1 (5 bases). V was pared by 2 bases and J by 1 base, with 5 bases between. The CDR3 totals 13 residues. Germline V gene lookup returns CDR1 SGHAT and CDR2 FQNNGV.

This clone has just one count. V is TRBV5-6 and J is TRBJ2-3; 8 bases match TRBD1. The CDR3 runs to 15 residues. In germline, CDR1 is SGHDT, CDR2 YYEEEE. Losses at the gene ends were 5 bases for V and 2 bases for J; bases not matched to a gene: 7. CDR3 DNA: TGTGCCAGCAGATGGGGACAGGAGTACACAGATACGCAGTATTTT. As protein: CASRWGQEYTDTQYF.

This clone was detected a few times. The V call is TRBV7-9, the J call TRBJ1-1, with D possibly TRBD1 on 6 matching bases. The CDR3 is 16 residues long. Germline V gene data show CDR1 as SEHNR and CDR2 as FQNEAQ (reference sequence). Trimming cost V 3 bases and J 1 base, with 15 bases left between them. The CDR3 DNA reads TGTGCCAGCAGCTTCTCCCCCCTGACAGGGAACACTGAAGCTTTCTTT. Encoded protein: CASSFSPLTGNTEAFF.

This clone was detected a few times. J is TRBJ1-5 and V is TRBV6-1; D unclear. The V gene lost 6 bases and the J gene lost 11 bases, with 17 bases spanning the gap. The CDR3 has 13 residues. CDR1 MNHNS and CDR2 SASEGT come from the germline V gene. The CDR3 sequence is CASSPLSPPSQHF. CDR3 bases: TGTGCCAGCAGCCCCTTGAGTCCTCCGTCCCAGCATTTT.

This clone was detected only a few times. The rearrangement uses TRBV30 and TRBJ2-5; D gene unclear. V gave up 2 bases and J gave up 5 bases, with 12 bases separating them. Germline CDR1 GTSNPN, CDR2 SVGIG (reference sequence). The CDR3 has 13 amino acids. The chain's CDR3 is CAWSNLDGETQYF. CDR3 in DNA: TGTGCCTGGAGTAACCTAGATGGCGAGACCCAGTACTTC.

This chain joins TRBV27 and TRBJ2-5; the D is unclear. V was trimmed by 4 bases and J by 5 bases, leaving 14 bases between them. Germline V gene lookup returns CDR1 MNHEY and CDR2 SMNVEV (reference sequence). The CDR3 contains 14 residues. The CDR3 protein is CASSYGYQAETQYF. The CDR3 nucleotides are TGTGCCAGCAGTTATGGGTACCAGGCGGAGACCCAGTACTTC.

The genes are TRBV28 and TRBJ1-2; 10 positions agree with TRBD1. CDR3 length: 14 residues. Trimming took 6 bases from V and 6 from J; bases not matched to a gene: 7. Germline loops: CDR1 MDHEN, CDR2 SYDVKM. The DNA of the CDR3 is TGTGCCAGCAGACTATCGACAGGGGGCGATGGCTACACCTTC. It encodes CASRLSTGGDGYTF.